Listed here are 23 T cell receptor beta chains from one sample, sequenced in a study of T cells in localized non-small cell lung cancer. Generated by immunoSEQ multiplex PCR, the TCRdb table keeps only in-frame clones and is missing some. The top ten hold 15% to 20% of the sample, which has tens of thousands of clones, around four fifths seen once. The source material was peripheral blood mononuclear cells, sampled before any cancer treatment. These receptors were collected from a man aged 40 to 69 with stage III lung adenocarcinoma.

This clone was detected only once. The J gene is TRBJ1-5, the V gene TRBV6-1, with a possible D match to TRBD1 (6 bases). The V gene lost 4 bases and the J gene lost 4 bases, with 14 bases spanning the gap. Germline-derived CDR1 and CDR2 are MNHNS and SASEGT. The CDR3 runs to 15 residues. CDR3 nucleotide sequence: TGTGCCAGCAGTGGCCGGGACATAATAAATCAGCCCCAGCATTTT. It yields the protein CASSGRDIINQPQHF.

The V gene is TRBV28, the J gene TRBJ2-2; 15 bases fit TRBD2. V trimming: 3 bases; J trimming: 5 bases; junction bases outside the gene matches: 4. From germline, CDR1 is MDHEN and CDR2 SYDVKM. CDR3 length equals 17 residues. The CDR3 nucleotides read TGTGCCAGCAGTTTCTGGGGACTAGCGGGAGGAACCGGGGAGCTGTTTTTT. Its protein product is CASSFWGLAGGTGELFF. Full variable domain (remainder filled in from reference TRBV28 and TRBJ2-2): DVKVTQSSRYLVKRTGEKVFLECVQDMDHENMFWYRQDPGLGLRLIYFSYDVKMKEKGDIPEGYSVSREKKERFSLILESASTNQTSMYLCASSFWGLAGGTGELFFGEGSRLTVL.

This sequence joins TRBV7-9 and TRBJ1-2; D not resolved. Germline assignment: CDR1 SEHNR and CDR2 FQNEAQ (reference sequence). V lost 4 bases to trimming and J lost 4 bases, with 10 bases between them. The CDR3 totals 13 residues. The CDR3 DNA reads as TGTGCCAGCAGCTCAACGGAGGTCTATGGCTACACCTTC. It specifies CASSSTEVYGYTF.

The chain has TRBV6-5 and TRBJ2-2, with a tentative D call TRBD2 (6 bases). Trimming cost V 6 bases and J 6 bases, with 14 bases left between them. The CDR3 is 14 amino acids. From germline, CDR1 is MNHEY and CDR2 SVGAGI. This CDR3 is CASRPGGGSGELFF. The CDR3 nucleotides read TGTGCCAGCAGACCCGGCGGAGGGTCCGGGGAGCTGTTTTTT.

The chain carries TRBV18 and TRBJ2-1, with 9 bases matching TRBD2. J lost 4 bases, V lost 3 bases, and 4 bases had no gene match. The length of the CDR3 is 15 residues. The germline V gene encodes CDR1 KGHSH and CDR2 LQKENI. The CDR3 reads CASSPGGGGYNEQFF. CDR3 bases: TGTGCCAGCTCACCGGGCGGGGGGGGTTACAATGAGCAGTTCTTC.

The chain has TRBV7-8 and TRBJ2-2, with 11 bases lining up with TRBD2. CDR3 length equals 15 residues. Trimming removed 4 bases from V and 6 bases from J; junction bases left unmatched: 4. Germline V lookup: CDR1 SGHVS, CDR2 FQNEAQ. In DNA, the CDR3 is TGTGCCAGCAGCTCTGGGGGACTAGCGGCCGGGGAGCTGTTTTTT. It codes for CASSSGGLAAGELFF. Filled out from reference TRBV7-8 and TRBJ2-2, the complete variable domain reads GAGVSQSPRYKVAKRGQDVALRCDPISGHVSLFWYQQALGQGPEFLTYFQNEAQLDKSGLPSDRFFAERPEGSVSTLKIQRTQQEDSAVYLCASSSGGLAAGELFFGEGSRLTVL.

This clone turned up a few times. This chain connects TRBV10-1 to TRBJ2-5; D gene unclear. Trimming removed 3 bases from V and 5 bases from J, with 10 bases in between. Germline assignment: CDR1 WNHNN and CDR2 SYGVQD (reference sequence). The CDR3 totals 13 residues. The CDR3 spells CASSESGIETQYF. CDR3 sequence (DNA): TGCGCCAGCAGTGAATCCGGCATTGAGACCCAGTACTTC.

The chain combines TRBV6-6 with TRBJ1-1; perhaps TRBD1 as D (5 bases). V dropped 7 bases and J dropped 2 bases, with 11 bases sitting between them. This CDR3 spans 13 amino acids. Germline CDR1 and CDR2: MNHNY and SVGAGI (reference sequence). Written as DNA, the CDR3 is TGTGCCAGCACCCTGGGGGGTAACACTGAAGCTTTCTTT. Protein product: CASTLGGNTEAFF.

The chain links TRBV19 to TRBJ2-7, with 12 bases fitting TRBD1. V shed 7 bases and J 7 bases; nucleotides not matched to a gene: 8. From germline, CDR1 is LNHDA and CDR2 SQIVND (reference sequence). The CDR3 has 14 residues. CDR3 bases: TGTGCCAGTACCCGGGACAGGGGGCAACGGGAGCAGTACTTC. Translating it yields CASTRDRGQREQYF.

J is TRBJ2-1 and V is TRBV5-6; D unclear. The CDR3 runs to 14 residues. Germline loops: CDR1 SGHDT, CDR2 YYEEEE. Trimming took 0 bases from V and 5 from J, leaving 9 bases between them. CDR3 nucleotides: TGTGCCAGCAGCTTGGGCCTAGGGAACAATGAGCAGTTCTTC. Amino acids: CASSLGLGNNEQFF.

This chain links TRBV19 with TRBJ2-2; unclear D gene. The CDR3 length is 16 residues. Germline lookup yields CDR1 LNHDA and CDR2 SQIVND (reference sequence). The V and J ends lost 0 bases and 2 bases respectively, with 10 bases between them. Here the CDR3 reads CASSIDPGPNTGELFF. The CDR3 DNA is TGTGCCAGTAGTATAGATCCCGGGCCCAACACCGGGGAGCTGTTTTTT.

V usage is TRBV6-5 and J usage is TRBJ2-2, with 8 bases lining up with TRBD1. The length of the CDR3 is 16 residues. V was clipped by 0 bases and J by 3 bases; unmatched bases: 3. In germline, CDR1 is MNHEY, CDR2 SVGAGI. CDR3 loop: CASSYSTGGYTGELFF. The CDR3 bases are TGTGCCAGCAGTTACTCAACAGGGGGGTACACCGGGGAGCTGTTTTTT.

This clone has just one count. This chain links TRBV7-8 with TRBJ1-3; D not resolved. This CDR3 has 13 amino acids. V was clipped by 0 bases and J by 8 bases, with 8 bases between them. Germline CDR1 SGHVS, CDR2 FQNEAQ. The CDR3 protein is CASSLATGDTIYF. The CDR3 bases are TGTGCCAGCAGCTTAGCGACTGGGGACACCATATATTTT.

The CDR3 spells CASSVVDRASTEAFF. CDR3 nucleotide sequence: TGTGCCAGCAGCGTAGTGGACAGGGCGAGCACTGAAGCTTTCTTT. This rearrangement joins TRBV9 to TRBJ1-1, with 8 positions matching TRBD1. Germline values: CDR1 SGDLS, CDR2 YYNGEE. Trimming cost V 0 bases and J 4 bases; bases outside gene matches: 5. This CDR3 has 15 amino acids.

The V call is TRBV7-2, the J call TRBJ2-1; 8 bases fit TRBD1. Germline-derived CDR1 and CDR2 are SGHTA and FQGNSA. The CDR3 length is 12 residues. The trim removed 3 bases at V and 14 bases at J, leaving 6 bases unmatched. The DNA for the CDR3 is TGTGCCAGCAGCTTTCTCGAGGGACAGGAGTTCTTC. Amino acid sequence: CASSFLEGQEFF.

The chain combines TRBV19 with TRBJ2-1, with 9 bases lining up with TRBD2. Looked up from germline, CDR1 is LNHDA and CDR2 is SQIVND (reference sequence). CDR3 length: 17 residues. With 4 bases clipped from V and 5 bases from J, the junction kept 12 bases outside the gene matches. The DNA for the CDR3 is TGTGCCAGTAGTACCCGGGTTGCGGGAGGGGAGAACAATGAGCAGTTCTTC. Its protein is CASSTRVAGGENNEQFF.

This clone was observed once. Here the CDR3 DNA reads TGTGCCAGCAGCTTATTAGCGGGAGAATCAGAGACCCAGTACTTC. Its protein is CASSLLAGESETQYF. The rearrangement uses TRBV11-3 and TRBJ2-5; 9 nucleotides line up with TRBD2. The length of the CDR3 is 15 residues. V gave up 2 bases and J gave up 4 bases; unmatched junction bases: 5. CDR1 and CDR2 from the germline V gene are SGHNT and YENEEA.

The genes are TRBV7-9 and TRBJ2-2, with no clear D. V was shortened by 6 bases and J by 7 bases, with 15 bases between the two germline ends. Germline loops: CDR1 SEHNR, CDR2 FQNEAQ (reference sequence). CDR3 length: 14 amino acids. The DNA for the CDR3 is TGTGCCAGCAGAAGGATGGCGTCGGACGGGGAGCTGTTTTTT. This encodes CASRRMASDGELFF.

The chain combines TRBV7-9 with TRBJ1-5, with 8 positions matching TRBD1. The germline CDR1 and CDR2 sequences are SEHNR and FQNEAQ (reference sequence). This CDR3 has 17 residues. Unmatched junction bases numbered 10, after V lost 6 bases and J lost 0 bases. The chain's CDR3 is CASSKTGDVYSNQPQHF. Here the CDR3 DNA reads TGTGCCAGCAGTAAGACAGGGGATGTTTATAGCAATCAGCCCCAGCATTTT.

The J gene is TRBJ2-2, the V gene TRBV5-1, with TRBD2 matching 12 bases. There are 17 residues in the CDR3. CDR1 SGHRS and CDR2 YFSETQ come from the germline V gene. The V segment lost 4 bases and the J segment 1 base; nucleotides outside the gene matches: 5. Written as DNA, the CDR3 is TGCGCCAGCAGCAACCGACTAGCGGGGGTGAACACCGGGGAGCTGTTTTTT. Amino acids: CASSNRLAGVNTGELFF.

This clone showed up just a few times. The rearrangement joins TRBV29-1 to TRBJ2-7, with TRBD1 matching over 8 bases. Trimming at V came to 5 bases and at J to 5 bases, leaving 14 bases not matched to a gene. CDR3 length: 15 amino acids. Germline-derived CDR1 and CDR2 are SQVTM and ANQGSEA. CDR3 nucleotides: TGCAGCGTTCGGGAAGGGAGGACAGGGCTCAACGAGCAGTACTTC. Protein sequence: CSVREGRTGLNEQYF.

This clone was seen a single time. The chain links TRBV19 to TRBJ2-6; D gene ambiguous. Germline V CDR1 and CDR2: LNHDA, SQIVND (reference sequence). This CDR3 spans 14 amino acids. Trimming removed 3 bases from V and 0 bases from J, with 3 bases in between. The CDR3 protein is CASSIVSGANVLTF. CDR3 bases: TGTGCCAGTAGTATTGTCTCTGGGGCCAACGTCCTGACTTTC.

This clone was seen a handful of times. The genes are TRBV5-4 and TRBJ2-2, with 9 nucleotides matching TRBD1. V lost 3 bases and J lost 4; bases outside the gene matches: 4. Germline-derived CDR1 and CDR2 are SGHNT and YYREEE (reference sequence). The CDR3 covers 15 residues. CDR3 DNA: TGTGCCAGCAGCTCAAGGGACAGGGTCACCGGGGAGCTGTTTTTT. Translated, it gives CASSSRDRVTGELFF.